This note documents a single TCR beta chain sequence. The sample holds other DNA sequences that translate to the same CDR3. The source of the sample is a study of blood T cell repertoires in COVID-19. Study as a whole: COVID-19 samples, acute and convalescent, were from the United States, Italy and Spain. Sources were T cells, B-cell-depleted T cells, or PBMCs; the material itself was cDNA or gDNA.

V was trimmed by 2 bases and J by 2 bases, leaving 19 bases between them. The CDR3 spans 17 residues. Germline V lookup: CDR1 MNHNS, CDR2 SASEGT. In the authors' methods: The authors estimated nucleated cell counts from reference gene primer amplification. Libraries were prepared by immunoSEQ multiplex PCR; TCRdb keeps only in-frame clonotypes and omits some of them. That table is the source of V, J and clone size, and D and trimming were worked out from the DNA. The sample holds about 94,000 clones, 80% seen once. Sequenced material: peripheral blood. The chain combines TRBV6-1 with TRBJ2-7; a weak D match, TRBD2 (7 bases). The TCR comes from a human donor in a cohort sampled during active COVID-19. Here the CDR3 reads CASSETGGGLRAYEQYF. For the CDR3, the DNA is TGTGCCAGCAGTGAAACGGGCGGGGGCCTCCGGGCCTACGAGCAGTACTTC.